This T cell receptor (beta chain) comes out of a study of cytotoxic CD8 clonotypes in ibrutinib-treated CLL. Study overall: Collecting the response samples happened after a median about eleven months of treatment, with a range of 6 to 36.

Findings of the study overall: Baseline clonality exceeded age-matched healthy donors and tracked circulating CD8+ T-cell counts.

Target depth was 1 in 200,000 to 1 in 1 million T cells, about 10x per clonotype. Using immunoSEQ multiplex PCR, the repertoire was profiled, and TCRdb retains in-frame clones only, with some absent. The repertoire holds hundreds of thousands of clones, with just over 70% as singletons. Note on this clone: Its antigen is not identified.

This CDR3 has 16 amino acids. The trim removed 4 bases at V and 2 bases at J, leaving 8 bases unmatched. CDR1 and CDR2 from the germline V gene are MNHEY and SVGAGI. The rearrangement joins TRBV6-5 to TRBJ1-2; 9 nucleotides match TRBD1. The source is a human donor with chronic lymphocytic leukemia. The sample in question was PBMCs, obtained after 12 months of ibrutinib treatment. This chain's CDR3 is CASSSRPGQGNYGYTF. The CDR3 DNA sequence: TGTGCCAGCAGTTCACGGCCGGGACAGGGAAACTATGGCTACACCTTC.